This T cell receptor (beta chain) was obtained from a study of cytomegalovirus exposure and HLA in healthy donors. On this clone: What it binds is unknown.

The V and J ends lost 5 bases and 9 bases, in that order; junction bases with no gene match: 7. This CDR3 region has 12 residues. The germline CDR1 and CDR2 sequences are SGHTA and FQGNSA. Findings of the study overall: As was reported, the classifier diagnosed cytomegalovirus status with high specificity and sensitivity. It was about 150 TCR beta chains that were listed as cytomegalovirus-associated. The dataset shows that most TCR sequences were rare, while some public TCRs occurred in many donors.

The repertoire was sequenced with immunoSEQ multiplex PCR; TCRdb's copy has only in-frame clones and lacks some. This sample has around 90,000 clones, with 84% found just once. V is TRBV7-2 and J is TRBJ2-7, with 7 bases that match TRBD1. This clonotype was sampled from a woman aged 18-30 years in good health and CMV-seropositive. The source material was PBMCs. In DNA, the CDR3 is TGTGCCAGCAGCCAGAAATACAGGGGGCAGTACTTC. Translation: CASSQKYRGQYF.